This T cell receptor beta chain emerged from a study of HIV-infected patients and healthy controls. This clonotype was seen repeatedly, ten times or more. Whole blood was used without fractionation, so all unsorted peripheral T cells were included. The V gene lost 7 bases and the J gene lost 0 bases, with 22 bases spanning the gap. Germline CDR1 is GTSNPN and CDR2 is SVGIG (reference sequence). The CDR3 covers 18 residues. Reverse transcription used roughly 480 ng RNA and constant-region primers for alpha and beta. Alpha and beta chain libraries were made separately by chain-specific third strand synthesis with multiplexing indices. TCRdb re-called the 5' RACE reads with MiXCR, one entry per CDR3 protein. The top ten clones hold 8% to 9.5% of a sample with 15,000 or so distinct CDR3 sequences, 7% of them seen once.

This chain uses TRBV30 with TRBJ2-6, with a possible D match to TRBD1 (5 bases). Sequences were obtained from blood. The receptor was derived from an adult in good health. CDR3 residues: CASRSVDSSRSGANVLTF. As DNA, the CDR3 is TGTGCCTCGAGGTCAGTCGACAGCTCCCGCTCTGGGGCCAACGTCCTGACTTTC.